This T cell receptor (beta chain) was captured in a study of cytomegalovirus exposure and HLA in healthy donors. As concerns this clone: Its antigen is still unknown.

Primers: 60 Vbeta forward and 13 Jbeta reverse. Sequenced by immunoSEQ multiplex PCR; TCRdb stores in-frame clones only, minus some. Of some 70,000 clones listed, roughly 84% are singletons. Study results and caveats: DRB1 had the most TCR associations and HLA-C the fewest, a later analysis found, with rates varying by HLA locus. Investigators reported 164 TCR beta chains as tied to cytomegalovirus.

This sequence was found in a woman between 45 and 60 years old in good health and CMV-seronegative. Sequencing was done on a sample of PBMCs.

The CDR3 is CASSWTGGADTQYF. CDR3 sequence (DNA): TGTGCCAGCAGTTGGACAGGGGGCGCAGATACGCAGTATTTT. The V call is TRBV27, the J call TRBJ2-3, with 11 bases identical to TRBD1. The CDR3 consists of 14 residues. Germline V gene sequence: CDR1 MNHEY, CDR2 SMNVEV (reference sequence). V trimming: 4 bases; J trimming: 4 bases; junction bases outside the gene matches: 1.